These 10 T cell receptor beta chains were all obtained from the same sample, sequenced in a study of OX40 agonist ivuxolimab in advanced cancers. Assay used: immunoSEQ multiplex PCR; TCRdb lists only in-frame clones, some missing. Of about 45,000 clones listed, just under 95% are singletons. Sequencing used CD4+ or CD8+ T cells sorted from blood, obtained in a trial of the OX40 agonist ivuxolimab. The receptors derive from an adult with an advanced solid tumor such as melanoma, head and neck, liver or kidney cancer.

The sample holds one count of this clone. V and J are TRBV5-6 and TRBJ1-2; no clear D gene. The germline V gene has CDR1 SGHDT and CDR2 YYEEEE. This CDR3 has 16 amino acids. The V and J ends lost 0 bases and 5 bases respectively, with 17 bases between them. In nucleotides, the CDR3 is TGTGCCAGCAGCTTGGTTCGGGCGTCGACCAGATATGGCTACACCTTC. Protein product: CASSLVRASTRYGYTF.

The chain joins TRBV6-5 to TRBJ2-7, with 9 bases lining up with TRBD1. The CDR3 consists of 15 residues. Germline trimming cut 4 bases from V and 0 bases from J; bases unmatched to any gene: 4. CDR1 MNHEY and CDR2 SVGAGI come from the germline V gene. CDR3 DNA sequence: TGTGCCAGCAGTTTTGGACAGGGGAGCTCCTACGAGCAGTACTTC. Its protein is CASSFGQGSSYEQYF.

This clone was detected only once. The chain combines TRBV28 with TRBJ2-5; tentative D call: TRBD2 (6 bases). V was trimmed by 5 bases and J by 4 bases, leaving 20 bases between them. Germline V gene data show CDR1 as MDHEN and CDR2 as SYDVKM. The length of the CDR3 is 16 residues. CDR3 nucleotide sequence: TGTGCCAGCAGTATCATCCCCGGGAGCAGGCGAGAGACCCAGTACTTC. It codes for CASSIIPGSRRETQYF.

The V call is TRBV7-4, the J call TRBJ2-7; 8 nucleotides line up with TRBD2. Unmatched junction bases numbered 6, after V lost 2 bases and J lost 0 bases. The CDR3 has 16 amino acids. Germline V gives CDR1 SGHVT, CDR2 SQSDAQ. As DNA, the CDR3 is TGTGCCAGCAGCTTAAAGGCTAGCGGGTCCTCCTACGAGCAGTACTTC. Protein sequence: CASSLKASGSSYEQYF. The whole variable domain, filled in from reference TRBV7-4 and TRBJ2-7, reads GAGVSQSPRYKVAKRGRDVALRCDSISGHVTLYWYRQTLGQGSEVLTYSQSDAQRDKSGRPSGRFSAERPERSVSTLKIQRTEQGDSAVYLCASSLKASGSSYEQYFGPGTRLTVT.

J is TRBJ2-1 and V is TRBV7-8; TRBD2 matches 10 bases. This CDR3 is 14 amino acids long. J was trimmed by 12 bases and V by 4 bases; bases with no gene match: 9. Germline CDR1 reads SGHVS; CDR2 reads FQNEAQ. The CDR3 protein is CASSSPAGGPRQFF. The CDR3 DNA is TGTGCCAGCAGCTCCCCAGCGGGAGGGCCCCGGCAGTTCTTC.

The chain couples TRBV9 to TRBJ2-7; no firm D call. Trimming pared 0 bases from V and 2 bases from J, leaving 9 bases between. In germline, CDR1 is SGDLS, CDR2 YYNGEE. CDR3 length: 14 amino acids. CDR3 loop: CASSVGSGPYEQYF. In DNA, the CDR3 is TGTGCCAGCAGCGTAGGAAGTGGTCCCTACGAGCAGTACTTC.

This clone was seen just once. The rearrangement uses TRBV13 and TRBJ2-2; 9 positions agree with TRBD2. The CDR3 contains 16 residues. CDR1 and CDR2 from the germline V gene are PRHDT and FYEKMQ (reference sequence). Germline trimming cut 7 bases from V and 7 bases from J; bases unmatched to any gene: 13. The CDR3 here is CASTSRGGRAVGELFF. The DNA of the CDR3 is TGTGCCAGCACCTCCAGGGGCGGGAGGGCCGTCGGGGAGCTGTTTTTT. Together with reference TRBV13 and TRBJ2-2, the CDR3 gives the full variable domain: AAGVIQSPRHLIKEKRETATLKCYPIPRHDTVYWYQQGPGQDPQFLISFYEKMQSDKGSIPDRFSAQQFSDYHSELNMSSLELGDSALYFCASTSRGGRAVGELFFGEGSRLTVL.

CDR3 sequence (DNA): TGCAGCGTTAGGGACAGGGACAACTATGGCTACACCTTC. Residues: CSVRDRDNYGYTF. The rearrangement uses TRBV29-1 and TRBJ1-2; TRBD1 matches 9 bases. The CDR3 runs 13 residues. From germline, CDR1 is SQVTM and CDR2 ANQGSEA. Trimming cost V 5 bases and J 2 bases; bases outside gene matches: 3.

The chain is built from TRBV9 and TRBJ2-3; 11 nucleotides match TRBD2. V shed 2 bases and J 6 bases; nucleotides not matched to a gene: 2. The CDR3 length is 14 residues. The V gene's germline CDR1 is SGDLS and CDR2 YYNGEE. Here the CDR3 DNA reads TGTGCCAGCAGCGTGGGACTAGCGGACGATACGCAGTATTTT. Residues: CASSVGLADDTQYF.

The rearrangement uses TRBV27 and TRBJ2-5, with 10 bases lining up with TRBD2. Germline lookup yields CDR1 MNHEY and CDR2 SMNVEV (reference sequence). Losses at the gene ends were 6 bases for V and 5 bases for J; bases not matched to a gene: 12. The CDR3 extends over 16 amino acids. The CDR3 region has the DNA TGTGCCAGCAGCCAATCAAGCGGGAGGGCCTTGGAGACCCAGTACTTC. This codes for CASSQSSGRALETQYF.